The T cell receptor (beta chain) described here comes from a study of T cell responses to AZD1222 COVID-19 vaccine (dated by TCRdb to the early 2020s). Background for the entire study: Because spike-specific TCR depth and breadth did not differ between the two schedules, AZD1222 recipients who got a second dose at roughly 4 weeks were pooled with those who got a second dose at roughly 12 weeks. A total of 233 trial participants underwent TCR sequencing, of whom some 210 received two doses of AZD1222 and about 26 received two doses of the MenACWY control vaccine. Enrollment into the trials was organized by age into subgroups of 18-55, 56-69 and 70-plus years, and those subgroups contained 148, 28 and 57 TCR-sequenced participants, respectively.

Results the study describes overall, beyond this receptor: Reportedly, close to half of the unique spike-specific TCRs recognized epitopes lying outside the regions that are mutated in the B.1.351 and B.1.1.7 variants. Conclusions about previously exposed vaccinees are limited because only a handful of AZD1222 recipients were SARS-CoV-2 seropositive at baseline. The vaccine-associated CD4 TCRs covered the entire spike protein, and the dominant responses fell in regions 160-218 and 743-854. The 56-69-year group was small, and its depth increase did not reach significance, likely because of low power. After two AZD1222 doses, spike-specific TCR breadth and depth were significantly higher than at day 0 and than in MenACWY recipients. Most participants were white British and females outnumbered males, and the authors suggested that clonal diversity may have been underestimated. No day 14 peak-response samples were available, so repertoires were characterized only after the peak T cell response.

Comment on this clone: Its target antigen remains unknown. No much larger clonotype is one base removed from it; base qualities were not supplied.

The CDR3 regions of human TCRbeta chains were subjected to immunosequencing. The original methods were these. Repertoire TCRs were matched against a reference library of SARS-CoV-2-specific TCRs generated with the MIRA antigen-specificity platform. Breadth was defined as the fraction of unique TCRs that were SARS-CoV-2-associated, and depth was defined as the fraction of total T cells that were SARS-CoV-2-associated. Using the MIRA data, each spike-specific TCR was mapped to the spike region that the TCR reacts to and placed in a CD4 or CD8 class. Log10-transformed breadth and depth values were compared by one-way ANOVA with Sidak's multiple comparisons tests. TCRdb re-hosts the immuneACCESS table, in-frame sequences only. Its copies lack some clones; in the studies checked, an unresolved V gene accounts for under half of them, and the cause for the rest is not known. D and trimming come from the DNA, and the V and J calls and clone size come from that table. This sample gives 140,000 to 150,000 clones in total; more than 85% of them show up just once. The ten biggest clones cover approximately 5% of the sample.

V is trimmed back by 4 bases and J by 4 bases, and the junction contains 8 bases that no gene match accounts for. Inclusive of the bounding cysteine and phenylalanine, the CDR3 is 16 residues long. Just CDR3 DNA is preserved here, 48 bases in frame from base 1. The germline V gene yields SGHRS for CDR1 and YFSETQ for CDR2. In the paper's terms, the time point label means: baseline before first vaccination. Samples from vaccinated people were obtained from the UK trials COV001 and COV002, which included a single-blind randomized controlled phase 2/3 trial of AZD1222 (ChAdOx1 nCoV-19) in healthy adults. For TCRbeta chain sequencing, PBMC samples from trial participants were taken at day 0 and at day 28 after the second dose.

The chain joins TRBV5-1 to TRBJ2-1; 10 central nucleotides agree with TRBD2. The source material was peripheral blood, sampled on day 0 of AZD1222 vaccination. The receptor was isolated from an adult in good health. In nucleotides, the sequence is TGCGCCAGCAGCAGATCCGGGACTAGCGAGTACAATGAGCAGTTCTTC. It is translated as CASSRSGTSEYNEQFF.